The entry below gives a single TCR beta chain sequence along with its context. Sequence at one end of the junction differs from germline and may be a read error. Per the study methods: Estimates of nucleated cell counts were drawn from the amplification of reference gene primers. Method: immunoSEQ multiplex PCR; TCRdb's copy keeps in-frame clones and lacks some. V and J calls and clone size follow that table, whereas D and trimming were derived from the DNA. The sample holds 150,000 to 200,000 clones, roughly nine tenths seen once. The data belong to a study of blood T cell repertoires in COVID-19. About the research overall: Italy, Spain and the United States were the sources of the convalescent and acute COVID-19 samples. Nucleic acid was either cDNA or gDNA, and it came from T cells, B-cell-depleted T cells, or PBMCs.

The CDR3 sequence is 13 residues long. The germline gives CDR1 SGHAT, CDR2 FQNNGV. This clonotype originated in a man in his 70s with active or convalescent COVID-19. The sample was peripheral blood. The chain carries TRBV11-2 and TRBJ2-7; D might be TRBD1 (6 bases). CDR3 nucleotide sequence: TGTGCCAGCAGCTTGGGTGTTGTTGGACAGATTTCTTTC. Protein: CASSLGVVGQISF.